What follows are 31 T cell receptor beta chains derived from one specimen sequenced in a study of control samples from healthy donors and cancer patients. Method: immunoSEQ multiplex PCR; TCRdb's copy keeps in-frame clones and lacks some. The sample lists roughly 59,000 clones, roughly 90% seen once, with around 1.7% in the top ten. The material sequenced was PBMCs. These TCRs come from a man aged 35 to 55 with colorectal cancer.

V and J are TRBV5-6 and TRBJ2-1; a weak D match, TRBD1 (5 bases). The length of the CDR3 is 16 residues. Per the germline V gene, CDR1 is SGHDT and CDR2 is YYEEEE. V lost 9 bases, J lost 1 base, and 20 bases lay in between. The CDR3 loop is CATPSKQDRSYNEQFF. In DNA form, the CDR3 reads TGTGCCACCCCCTCGAAACAGGATCGGTCCTACAATGAGCAGTTCTTC. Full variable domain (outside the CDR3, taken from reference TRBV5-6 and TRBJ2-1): DAGVTQSPTHLIKTRGQQVTLRCSPKSGHDTVSWYQQALGQGPQFIFQYYEEEERQRGNFPDRFSGHQFPNYSSELNVNALLLGDSALYLCATPSKQDRSYNEQFFGPGTRLTVL.

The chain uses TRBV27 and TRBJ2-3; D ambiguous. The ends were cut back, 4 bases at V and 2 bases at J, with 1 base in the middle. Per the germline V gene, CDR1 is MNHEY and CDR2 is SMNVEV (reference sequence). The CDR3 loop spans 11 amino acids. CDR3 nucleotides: TGTGCCAGCAGTTCCACAGATACGCAGTATTTT. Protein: CASSSTDTQYF.

CDR3 DNA: TGTGCCAGCAGCTTAGCAATGGGTAAAAGTGAGCAGTTCTTC. It encodes CASSLAMGKSEQFF. The chain couples TRBV7-2 to TRBJ2-1; unclear D gene. V was shortened by 0 bases and J by 9 bases, with 12 bases between the two germline ends. Germline loops: CDR1 SGHTA, CDR2 FQGNSA. The CDR3 covers 14 residues.

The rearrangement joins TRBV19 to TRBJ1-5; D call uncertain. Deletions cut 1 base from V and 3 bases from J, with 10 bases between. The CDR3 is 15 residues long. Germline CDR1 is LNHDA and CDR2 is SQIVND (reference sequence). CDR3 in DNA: TGTGCCAGTAGTATAGTTGGAGGAAACAATCAGCCCCAGCATTTT. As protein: CASSIVGGNNQPQHF. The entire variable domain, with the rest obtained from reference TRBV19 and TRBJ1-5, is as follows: DGGITQSPKYLFRKEGQNVTLSCEQNLNHDAMYWYRQDPGQGLRLIYYSQIVNDFQKGDIAEGYSVSREKKESFPLTVTSAQKNPTAFYLCASSIVGGNNQPQHFGDGTRLSIL.

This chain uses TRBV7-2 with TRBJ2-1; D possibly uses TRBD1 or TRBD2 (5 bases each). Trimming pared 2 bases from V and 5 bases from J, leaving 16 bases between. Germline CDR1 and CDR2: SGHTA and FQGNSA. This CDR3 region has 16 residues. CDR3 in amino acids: CASSLSSSRGDNEQFF. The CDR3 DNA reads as TGTGCCAGCAGCTTAAGTTCTTCTAGGGGAGACAATGAGCAGTTCTTC.

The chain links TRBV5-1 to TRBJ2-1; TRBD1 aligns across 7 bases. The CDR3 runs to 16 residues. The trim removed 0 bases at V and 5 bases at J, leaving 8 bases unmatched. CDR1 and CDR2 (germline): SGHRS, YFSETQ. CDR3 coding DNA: TGCGCCAGCAGCTTGGCGGTAGGGACAGCCAACAATGAGCAGTTCTTC. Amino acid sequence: CASSLAVGTANNEQFF.

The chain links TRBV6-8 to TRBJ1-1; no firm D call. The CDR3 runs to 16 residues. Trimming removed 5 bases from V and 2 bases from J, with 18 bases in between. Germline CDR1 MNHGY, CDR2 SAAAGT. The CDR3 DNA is TGTGCCAGCAGTCGACCGGACGGTCGTGGAAACACTGAAGCTTTCTTT. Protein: CASSRPDGRGNTEAFF.

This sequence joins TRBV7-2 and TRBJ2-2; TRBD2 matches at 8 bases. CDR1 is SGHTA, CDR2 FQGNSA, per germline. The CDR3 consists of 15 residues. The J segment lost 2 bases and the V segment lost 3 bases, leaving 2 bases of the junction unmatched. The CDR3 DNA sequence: TGTGCCAGCAGCTTTGGACTAGCAAACACCGGGGAGCTGTTTTTT. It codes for CASSFGLANTGELFF. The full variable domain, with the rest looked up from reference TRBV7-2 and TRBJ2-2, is GAGVSQSPSNKVTEKGKDVELRCDPISGHTALYWYRQSLGQGLEFLIYFQGNSAPDKSGLPSDRFSAERTGGSVSTLTIQRTQQEDSAVYLCASSFGLANTGELFFGEGSRLTVL.

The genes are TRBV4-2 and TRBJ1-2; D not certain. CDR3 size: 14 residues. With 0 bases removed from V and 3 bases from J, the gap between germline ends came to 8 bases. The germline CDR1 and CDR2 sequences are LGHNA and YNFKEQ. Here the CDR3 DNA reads TGTGCCAGCAGCCAAGAATCGCTAGACTATGGCTACACCTTC. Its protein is CASSQESLDYGYTF.

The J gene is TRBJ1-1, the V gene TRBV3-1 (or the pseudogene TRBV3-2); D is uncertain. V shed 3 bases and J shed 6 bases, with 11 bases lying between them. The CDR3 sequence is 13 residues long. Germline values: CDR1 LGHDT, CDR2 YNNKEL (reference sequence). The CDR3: CASSHAGVAEAFF. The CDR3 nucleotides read TGTGCCAGCAGCCATGCGGGTGTGGCTGAAGCTTTCTTT.

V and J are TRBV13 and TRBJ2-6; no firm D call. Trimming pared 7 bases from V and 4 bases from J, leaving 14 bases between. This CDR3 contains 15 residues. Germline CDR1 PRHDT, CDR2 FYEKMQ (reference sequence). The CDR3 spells CASTTGLDGANVLTF. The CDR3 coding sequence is TGTGCCAGCACCACGGGCCTGGACGGGGCCAACGTCCTGACTTTC.

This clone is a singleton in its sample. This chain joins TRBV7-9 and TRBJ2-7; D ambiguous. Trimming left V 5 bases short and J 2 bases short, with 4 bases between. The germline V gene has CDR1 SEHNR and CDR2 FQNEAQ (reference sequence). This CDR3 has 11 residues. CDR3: CASSQAYEQYF. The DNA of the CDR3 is TGTGCCAGCAGCCAAGCCTACGAGCAGTACTTC. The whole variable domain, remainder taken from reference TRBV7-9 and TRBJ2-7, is DTGVSQNPRHKITKRGQNVTFRCDPISEHNRLYWYRQTLGQGPEFLTYFQNEAQLEKSRLLSDRFSAERPKGSFSTLEIQRTEQGDSAMYLCASSQAYEQYFGPGTRLTVT.

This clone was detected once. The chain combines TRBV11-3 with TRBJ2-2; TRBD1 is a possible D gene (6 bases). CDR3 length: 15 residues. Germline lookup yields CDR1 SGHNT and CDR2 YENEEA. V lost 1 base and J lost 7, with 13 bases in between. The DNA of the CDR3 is TGTGCCAGCAGCTTAGTTGCAGGGGCAGTCGGGGAGCTGTTTTTT. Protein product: CASSLVAGAVGELFF.

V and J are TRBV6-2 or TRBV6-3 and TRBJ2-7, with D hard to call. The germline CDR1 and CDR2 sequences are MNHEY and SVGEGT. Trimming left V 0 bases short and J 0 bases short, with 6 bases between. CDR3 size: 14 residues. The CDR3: CASSYSTVSYEQYF. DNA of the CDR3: TGTGCCAGCAGTTACTCCACAGTCTCCTACGAGCAGTACTTC.

The CDR3 DNA is TGTGCCAGCAGCCAAGATCGGGGGGGGCGCAACTATGGCTACACCTTC. The encoded protein is CASSQDRGGRNYGYTF. The gene calls are TRBV4-2 and TRBJ1-2; tentatively, D is TRBD1 (6 bases). V lost 0 bases, J lost 2 bases, and 13 bases lay in between. Germline values: CDR1 LGHNA, CDR2 YNFKEQ. This CDR3 contains 16 residues.

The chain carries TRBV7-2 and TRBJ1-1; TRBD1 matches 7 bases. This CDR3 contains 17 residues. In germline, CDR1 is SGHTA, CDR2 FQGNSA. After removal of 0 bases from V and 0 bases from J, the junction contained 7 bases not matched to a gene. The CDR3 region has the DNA TGTGCCAGCAGCTTAGCGCCCGACAGGGTGGTGAACACTGAAGCTTTCTTT. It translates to CASSLAPDRVVNTEAFF.

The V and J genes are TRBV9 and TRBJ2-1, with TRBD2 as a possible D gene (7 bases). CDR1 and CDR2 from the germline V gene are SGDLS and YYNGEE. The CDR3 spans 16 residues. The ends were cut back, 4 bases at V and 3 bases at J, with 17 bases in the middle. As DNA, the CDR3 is TGTGCCAGCAGCCAAACGGGGGGCCAAAACTACAATGAGCAGTTCTTC. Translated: CASSQTGGQNYNEQFF. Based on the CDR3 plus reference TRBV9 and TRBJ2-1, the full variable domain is DSGVTQTPKHLITATGQRVTLRCSPRSGDLSVYWYQQSLDQGLQFLIQYYNGEERAKGNILERFSAQQFPDLHSELNLSSLELGDSALYFCASSQTGGQNYNEQFFGPGTRLTVL.

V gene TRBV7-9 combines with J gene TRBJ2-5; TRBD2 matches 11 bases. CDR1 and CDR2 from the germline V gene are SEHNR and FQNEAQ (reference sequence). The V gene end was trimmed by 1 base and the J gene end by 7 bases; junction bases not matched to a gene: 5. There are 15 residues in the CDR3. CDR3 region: CASSLVSGGAATQYF. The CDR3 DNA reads TGTGCCAGCAGCTTAGTTAGCGGGGGGGCGGCGACCCAGTACTTC.

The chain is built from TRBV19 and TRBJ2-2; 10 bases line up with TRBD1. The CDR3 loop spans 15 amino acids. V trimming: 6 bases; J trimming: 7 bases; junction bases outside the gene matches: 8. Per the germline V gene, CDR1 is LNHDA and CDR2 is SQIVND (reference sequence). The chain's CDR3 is CASSFWTGGHGELFF. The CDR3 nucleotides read TGTGCCAGTAGCTTTTGGACAGGGGGTCACGGGGAGCTGTTTTTT.

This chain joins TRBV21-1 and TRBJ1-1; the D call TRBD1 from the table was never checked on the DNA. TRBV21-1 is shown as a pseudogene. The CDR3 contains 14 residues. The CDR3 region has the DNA TGTGCCAGGGGCCGGACAGTTTCGAACACTGAAGCTTTCTTT. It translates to CARGRTVSNTEAFF.

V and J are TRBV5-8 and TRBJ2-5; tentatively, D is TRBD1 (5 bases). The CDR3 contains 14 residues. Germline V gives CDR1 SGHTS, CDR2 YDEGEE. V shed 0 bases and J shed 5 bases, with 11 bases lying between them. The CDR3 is CASSLGQGWETQYF. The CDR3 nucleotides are TGTGCCAGCAGCTTGGGGCAGGGATGGGAGACCCAGTACTTC.

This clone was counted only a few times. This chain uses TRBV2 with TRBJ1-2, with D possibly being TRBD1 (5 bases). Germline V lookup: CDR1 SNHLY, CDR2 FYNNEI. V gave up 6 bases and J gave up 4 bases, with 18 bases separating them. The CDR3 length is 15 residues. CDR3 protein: CASRTNVGGSYGYTF. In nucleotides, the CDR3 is TGTGCCAGCAGAACCAACGTGGGGGGTAGCTATGGCTACACCTTC.

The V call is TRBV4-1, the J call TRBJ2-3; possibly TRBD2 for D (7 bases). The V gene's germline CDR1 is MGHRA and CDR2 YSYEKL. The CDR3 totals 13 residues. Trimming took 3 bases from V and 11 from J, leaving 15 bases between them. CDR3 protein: CASSHLRGGEQYF. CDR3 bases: TGCGCCAGCAGCCATCTGAGAGGGGGGGAGCAGTATTTT.

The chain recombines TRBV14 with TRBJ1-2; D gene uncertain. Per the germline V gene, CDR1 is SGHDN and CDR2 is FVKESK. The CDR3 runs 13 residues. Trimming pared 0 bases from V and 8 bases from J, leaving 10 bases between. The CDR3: CASSQDLAGGYTF. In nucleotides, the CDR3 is TGTGCCAGCAGCCAAGATCTAGCAGGCGGCTACACCTTC.

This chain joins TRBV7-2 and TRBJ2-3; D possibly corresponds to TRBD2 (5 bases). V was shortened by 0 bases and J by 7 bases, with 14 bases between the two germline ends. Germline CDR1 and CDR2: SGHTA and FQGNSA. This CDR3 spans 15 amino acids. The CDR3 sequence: CASSLAREGSYTQYF. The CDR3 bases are TGTGCCAGCAGCTTAGCGCGAGAGGGTTCGTATACGCAGTATTTT.

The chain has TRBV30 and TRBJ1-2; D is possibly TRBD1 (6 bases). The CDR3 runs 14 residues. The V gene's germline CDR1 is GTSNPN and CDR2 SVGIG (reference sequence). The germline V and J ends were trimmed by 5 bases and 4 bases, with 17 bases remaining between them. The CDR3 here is CAWAVTGRGYGYTF. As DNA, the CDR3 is TGTGCCTGGGCAGTTACAGGGAGAGGCTATGGCTACACCTTC. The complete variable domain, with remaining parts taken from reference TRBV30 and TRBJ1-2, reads SQTIHQWPATLVQPVGSPLSLECTVEGTSNPNLYWYRQAAGRGLQLLFYSVGIGQISSEVPQNLSASRPQDRQFILSSKKLLLSDSGFYLCAWAVTGRGYGYTFGSGTRLTVV.

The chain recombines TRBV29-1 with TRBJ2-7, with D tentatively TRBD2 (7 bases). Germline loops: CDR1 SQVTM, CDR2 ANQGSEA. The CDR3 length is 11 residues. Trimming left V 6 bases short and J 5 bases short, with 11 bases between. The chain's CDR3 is CSVKGGHEQYF. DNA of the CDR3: TGCAGCGTCAAGGGGGGGCACGAGCAGTACTTC.

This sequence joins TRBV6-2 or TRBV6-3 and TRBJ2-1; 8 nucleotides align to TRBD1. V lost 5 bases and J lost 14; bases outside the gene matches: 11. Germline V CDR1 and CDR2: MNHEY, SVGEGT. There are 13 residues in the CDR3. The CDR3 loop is CASSDPGQGWKFF. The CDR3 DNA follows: TGTGCCAGCAGTGACCCAGGACAGGGATGGAAGTTCTTC.

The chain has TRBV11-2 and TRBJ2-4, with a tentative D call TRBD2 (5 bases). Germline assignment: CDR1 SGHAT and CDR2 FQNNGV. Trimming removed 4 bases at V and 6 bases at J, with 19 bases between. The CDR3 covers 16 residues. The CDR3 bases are TGTGCCAGCAGCTCCTCCACGGGGTTAAGTGGAAACATTCAGTACTTC. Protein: CASSSSTGLSGNIQYF.

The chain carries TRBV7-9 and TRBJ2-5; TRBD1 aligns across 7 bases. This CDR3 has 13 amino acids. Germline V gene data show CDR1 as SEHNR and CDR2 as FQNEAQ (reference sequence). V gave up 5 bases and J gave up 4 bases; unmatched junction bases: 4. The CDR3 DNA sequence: TGTGCCAGCAGCCCAGGGGGAGTAGAGACCCAGTACTTC. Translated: CASSPGGVETQYF.

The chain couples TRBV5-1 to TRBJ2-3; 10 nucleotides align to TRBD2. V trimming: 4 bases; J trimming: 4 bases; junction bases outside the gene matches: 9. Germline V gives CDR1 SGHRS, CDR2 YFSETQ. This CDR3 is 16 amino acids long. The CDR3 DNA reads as TGCGCCAGCAGCCCGGACCGACTAGCGGGTTCAGATACGCAGTATTTT. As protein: CASSPDRLAGSDTQYF.